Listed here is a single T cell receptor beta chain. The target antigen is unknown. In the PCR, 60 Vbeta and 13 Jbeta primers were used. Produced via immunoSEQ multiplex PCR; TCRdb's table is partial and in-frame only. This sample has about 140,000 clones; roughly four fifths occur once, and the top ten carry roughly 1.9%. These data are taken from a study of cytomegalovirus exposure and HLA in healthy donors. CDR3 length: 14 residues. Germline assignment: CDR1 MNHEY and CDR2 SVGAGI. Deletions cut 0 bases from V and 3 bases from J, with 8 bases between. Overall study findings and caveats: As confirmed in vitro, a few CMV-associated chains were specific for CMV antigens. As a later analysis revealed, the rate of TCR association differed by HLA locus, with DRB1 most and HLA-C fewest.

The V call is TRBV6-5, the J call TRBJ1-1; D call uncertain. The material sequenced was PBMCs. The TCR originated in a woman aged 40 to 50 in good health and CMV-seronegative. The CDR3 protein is CASSYSGEDTEAFF. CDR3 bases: TGTGCCAGCAGTTACTCCGGGGAGGACACTGAAGCTTTCTTT.